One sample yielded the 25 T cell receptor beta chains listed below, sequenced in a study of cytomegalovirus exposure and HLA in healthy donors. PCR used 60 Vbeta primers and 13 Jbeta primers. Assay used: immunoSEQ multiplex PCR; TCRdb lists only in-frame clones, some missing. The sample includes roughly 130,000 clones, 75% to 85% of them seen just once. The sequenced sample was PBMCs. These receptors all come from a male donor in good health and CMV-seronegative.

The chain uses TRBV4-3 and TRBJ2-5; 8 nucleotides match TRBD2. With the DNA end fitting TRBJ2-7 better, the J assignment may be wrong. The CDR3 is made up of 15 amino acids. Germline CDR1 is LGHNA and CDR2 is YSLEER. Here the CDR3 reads CASSQDWGGGYEQYF. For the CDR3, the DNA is TGCGCCAGCAGCCAAGATTGGGGCGGGGGGTACGAGCAGTACTTC.

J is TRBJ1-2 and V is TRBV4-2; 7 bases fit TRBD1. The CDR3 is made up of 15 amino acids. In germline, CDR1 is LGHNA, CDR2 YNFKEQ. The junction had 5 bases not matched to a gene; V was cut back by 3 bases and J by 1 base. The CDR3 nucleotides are TGTGCCAGCAGCCAGGGGCAGGGGGTTAACTATGGCTACACCTTC. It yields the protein CASSQGQGVNYGYTF.

The CDR3 loop is CASSPRGLEGTEAFF. DNA of the CDR3: TGTGCCAGCAGTCCGCGGGGTCTAGAGGGGACTGAAGCTTTCTTT. The rearrangement links TRBV27 to TRBJ1-1; TRBD1 might be the D (5 bases). V was trimmed by 5 bases and J by 5 bases, leaving 18 bases between them. There are 15 residues in the CDR3. The V gene's germline CDR1 is MNHEY and CDR2 SMNVEV (reference sequence).

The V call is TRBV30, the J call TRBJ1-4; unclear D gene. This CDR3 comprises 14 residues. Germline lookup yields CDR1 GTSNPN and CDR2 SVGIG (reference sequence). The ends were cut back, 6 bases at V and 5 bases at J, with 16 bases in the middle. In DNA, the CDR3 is TGTGCCTGTCCACCGGGAGGAAGCAATGAAAAACTGTTTTTT. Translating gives CACPPGGSNEKLFF.

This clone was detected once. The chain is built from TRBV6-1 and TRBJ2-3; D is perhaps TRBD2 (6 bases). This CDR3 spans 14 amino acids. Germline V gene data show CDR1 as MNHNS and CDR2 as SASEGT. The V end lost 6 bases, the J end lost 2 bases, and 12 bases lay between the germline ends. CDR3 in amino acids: CASRGGLYTDTQYF. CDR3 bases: TGTGCCAGCAGGGGAGGCCTGTACACAGATACGCAGTATTTT.

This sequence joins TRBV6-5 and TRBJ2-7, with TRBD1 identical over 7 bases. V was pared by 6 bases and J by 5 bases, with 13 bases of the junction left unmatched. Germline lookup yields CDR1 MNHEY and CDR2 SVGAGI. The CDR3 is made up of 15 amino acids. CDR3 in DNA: TGTGCCAGCAGGCCTACTACGGACAGGTCGCACGAGCAGTACTTC. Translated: CASRPTTDRSHEQYF.

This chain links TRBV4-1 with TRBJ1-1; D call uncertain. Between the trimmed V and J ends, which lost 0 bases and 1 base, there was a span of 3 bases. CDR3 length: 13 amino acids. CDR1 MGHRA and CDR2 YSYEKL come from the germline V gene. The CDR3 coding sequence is TGCGCCAGCAGCCAAGAGAGGAACACTGAAGCTTTCTTT. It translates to CASSQERNTEAFF.

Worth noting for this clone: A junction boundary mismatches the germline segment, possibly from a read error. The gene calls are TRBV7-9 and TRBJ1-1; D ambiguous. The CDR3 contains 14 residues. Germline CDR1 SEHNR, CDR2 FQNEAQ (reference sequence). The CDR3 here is CSSSLLTAGTEAFF. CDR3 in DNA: TGTTCCAGCAGCTTATTAACCGCGGGCACTGAAGCTTTCTTT.

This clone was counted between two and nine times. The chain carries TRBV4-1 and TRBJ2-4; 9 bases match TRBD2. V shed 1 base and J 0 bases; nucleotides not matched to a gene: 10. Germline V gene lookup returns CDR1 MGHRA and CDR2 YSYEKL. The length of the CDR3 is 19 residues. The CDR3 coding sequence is TGCGCCAGCAGCCAAGCCCAAGCTAGCGGGAACCTAGCCAAAAACATTCAGTACTTC. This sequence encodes CASSQAQASGNLAKNIQYF.

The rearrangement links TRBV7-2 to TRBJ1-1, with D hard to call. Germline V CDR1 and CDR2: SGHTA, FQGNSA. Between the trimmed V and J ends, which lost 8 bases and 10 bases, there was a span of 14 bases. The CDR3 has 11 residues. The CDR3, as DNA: TGTGCCAGCGGCGGGGTATTTGGAGCTTTCTTT. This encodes CASGGVFGAFF.

For the CDR3, the DNA is TGCAGCGTTGAAGGAGGCAATGAGCAGTTCTTC. It yields the protein CSVEGGNEQFF. This rearrangement joins TRBV29-1 to TRBJ2-1, with D unresolved. There are 11 residues in the CDR3. CDR1 is SQVTM and CDR2 is ANQGSEA in the germline V gene. Trimming removed 1 base from V and 6 bases from J, with 4 bases in between.

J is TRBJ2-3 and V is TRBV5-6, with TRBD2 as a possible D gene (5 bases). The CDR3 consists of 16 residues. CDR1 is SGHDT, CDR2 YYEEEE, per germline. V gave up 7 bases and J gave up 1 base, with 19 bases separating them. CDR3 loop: CASCFSPGERTDTQYF. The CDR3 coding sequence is TGTGCCAGCTGTTTCAGCCCCGGGGAGCGCACAGATACGCAGTATTTT.

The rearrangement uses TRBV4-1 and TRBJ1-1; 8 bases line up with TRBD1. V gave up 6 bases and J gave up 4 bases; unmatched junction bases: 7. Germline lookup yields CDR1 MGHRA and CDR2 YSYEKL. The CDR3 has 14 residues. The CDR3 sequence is CASRTGVRGTEAFF. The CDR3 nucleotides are TGCGCCAGCAGGACAGGGGTGAGAGGCACTGAAGCTTTCTTT.

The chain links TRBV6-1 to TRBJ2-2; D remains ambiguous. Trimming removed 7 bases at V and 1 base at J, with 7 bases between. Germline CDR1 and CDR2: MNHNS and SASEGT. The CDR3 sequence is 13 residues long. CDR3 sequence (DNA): TGTGCCAGCATTTCAGGGAACACCGGGGAGCTGTTTTTT. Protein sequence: CASISGNTGELFF.

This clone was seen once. The CDR3 is CASSFSSGYTF. DNA of the CDR3: TGTGCCAGCAGCTTTTCAAGCGGCTACACCTTC. The rearrangement joins TRBV7-9 to TRBJ1-2; D not certain. Trimming removed 3 bases from V and 8 bases from J, with 7 bases in between. This CDR3 has 11 residues. Germline CDR1 is SEHNR and CDR2 is FQNEAQ (reference sequence).

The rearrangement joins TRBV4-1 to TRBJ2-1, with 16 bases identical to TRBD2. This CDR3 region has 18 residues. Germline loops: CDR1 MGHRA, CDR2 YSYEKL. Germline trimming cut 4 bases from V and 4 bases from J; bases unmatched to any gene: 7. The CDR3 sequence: CASSPGLAGGSTYNEQFF. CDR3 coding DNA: TGCGCCAGCAGCCCGGGACTAGCGGGAGGGAGCACTTACAATGAGCAGTTCTTC.

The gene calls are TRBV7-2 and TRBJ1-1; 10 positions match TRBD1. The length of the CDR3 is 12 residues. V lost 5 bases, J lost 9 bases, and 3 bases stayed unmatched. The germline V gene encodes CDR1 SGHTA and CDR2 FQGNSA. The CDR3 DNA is TGTGCCAGCAGCCAGGGACAGGGGAAAGCTTTCTTT. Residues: CASSQGQGKAFF.

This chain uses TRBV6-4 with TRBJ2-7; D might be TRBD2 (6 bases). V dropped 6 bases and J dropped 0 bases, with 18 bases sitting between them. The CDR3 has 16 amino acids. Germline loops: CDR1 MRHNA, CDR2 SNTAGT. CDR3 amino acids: CASSPRAGTYSYEQYF. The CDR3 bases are TGTGCCAGCAGCCCCCGCGCCGGGACTTACTCCTACGAGCAGTACTTC.

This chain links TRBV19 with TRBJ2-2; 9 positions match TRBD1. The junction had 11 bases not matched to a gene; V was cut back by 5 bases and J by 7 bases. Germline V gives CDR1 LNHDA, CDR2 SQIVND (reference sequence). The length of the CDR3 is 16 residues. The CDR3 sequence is CASSGRDRGYVGELFF. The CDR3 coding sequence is TGTGCCAGTAGTGGGAGAGACAGGGGGTACGTCGGGGAGCTGTTTTTT.

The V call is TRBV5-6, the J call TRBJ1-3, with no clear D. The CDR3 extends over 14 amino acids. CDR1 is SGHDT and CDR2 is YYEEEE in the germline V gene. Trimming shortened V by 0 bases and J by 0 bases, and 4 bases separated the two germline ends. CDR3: CASSLVNSGNTIYF. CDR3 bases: TGTGCCAGCAGCTTGGTAAACTCTGGAAACACCATATATTTT.

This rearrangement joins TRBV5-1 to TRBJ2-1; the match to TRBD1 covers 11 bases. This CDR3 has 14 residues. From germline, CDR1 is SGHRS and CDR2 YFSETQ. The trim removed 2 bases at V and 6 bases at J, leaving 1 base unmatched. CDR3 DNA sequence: TGCGCCAGCAGCTTTGGGACAGGGGGCAATGAGCAGTTCTTC. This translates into CASSFGTGGNEQFF.

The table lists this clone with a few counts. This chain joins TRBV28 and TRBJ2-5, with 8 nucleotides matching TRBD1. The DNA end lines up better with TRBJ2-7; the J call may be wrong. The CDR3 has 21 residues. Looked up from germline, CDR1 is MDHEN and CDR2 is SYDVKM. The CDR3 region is CASSIIVGVWQGAHSPYEQYF. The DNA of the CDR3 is TGTGCCAGCAGCATAATTGTTGGGGTCTGGCAGGGGGCGCATTCCCCCTACGAGCAGTACTTC.

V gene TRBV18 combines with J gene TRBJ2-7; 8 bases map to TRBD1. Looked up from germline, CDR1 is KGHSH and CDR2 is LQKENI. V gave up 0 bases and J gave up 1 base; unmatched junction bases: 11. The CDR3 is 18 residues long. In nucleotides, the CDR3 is TGTGCCAGCTCACCACCAATAATACAGGGGGGTAGGTCCTACGAGCAGTACTTC. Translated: CASSPPIIQGGRSYEQYF.

This CDR3 reads CASSARGRGYGYTF. CDR3 nucleotide sequence: TGTGCCAGCAGCGCAAGGGGTCGCGGCTATGGCTACACCTTC. The chain carries TRBV7-9 and TRBJ1-2, with D possibly matching TRBD1 (5 bases). V gave up 5 bases and J gave up 4 bases, with 14 bases separating them. In germline, CDR1 is SEHNR, CDR2 FQNEAQ (reference sequence). The CDR3 totals 14 residues.

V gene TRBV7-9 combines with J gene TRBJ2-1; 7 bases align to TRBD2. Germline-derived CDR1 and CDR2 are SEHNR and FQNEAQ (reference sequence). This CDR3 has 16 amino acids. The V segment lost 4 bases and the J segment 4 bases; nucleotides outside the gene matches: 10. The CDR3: CASSSGRDSLYNEQFF. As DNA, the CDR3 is TGTGCCAGCAGCTCAGGGAGGGATTCGCTTTACAATGAGCAGTTCTTC. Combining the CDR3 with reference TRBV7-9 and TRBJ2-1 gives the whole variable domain DTGVSQNPRHKITKRGQNVTFRCDPISEHNRLYWYRQTLGQGPEFLTYFQNEAQLEKSRLLSDRFSAERPKGSFSTLEIQRTEQGDSAMYLCASSSGRDSLYNEQFFGPGTRLTVL.